The rows below give T cell receptor beta chains drawn from one sample of a study of blood T cell repertoires in COVID-19. TCRdb's table, derived via immunoSEQ multiplex PCR, lists solely in-frame clones and lacks some. The sample includes about 200,000 clones, about 87% seen only once; the top ten take 1.2%. The sample consisted of PBMCs or T cells enriched from blood (not recorded which). These receptors were collected from a man younger than 40 who had recovered from COVID-19. CDR3s include the opening cysteine and the closing phenylalanine or tryptophan. A D gene is named only where the DNA matches it firmly. Only part of the rows carry a size: once, few, many, or a class if the clone is expanded.

clone_size: NA
d_call: NA
v_call: TRBV7-8
cdr3_length: 15
j_call: TRBJ2-2
cdr3_nt: TGTGCCAGCAGCGATGCCGGGACTTTCACCGGGGAGCTGTTTTTT
cdr3_aa: CASSDAGTFTGELFF

clone_size: NA
d_call: NA
v_call: TRBV5-6
cdr3_length: 14
j_call: TRBJ1-2
cdr3_nt: TGTGCCAGCACCCCCGCCGGGGGTCAGGATGGCTACACCTTC
cdr3_aa: CASTPAGGQDGYTF

clone_size: NA
d_call: NA
v_call: TRBV24-1
cdr3_length: 15
j_call: TRBJ2-5
cdr3_nt: TGTGCCACCAGTGGAGTTAGCGGTAACCAAGAGACCCAGTACTTC
cdr3_aa: CATSGVSGNQETQYF

clone_size: NA
d_call: NA
v_call: TRBV6-5
cdr3_length: 14
j_call: TRBJ1-6
cdr3_nt: TGTGCCAGCAGTTACGAGTATACAGTTTCACCCCTCCACTTT
cdr3_aa: CASSYEYTVSPLHF

clone_size: NA
d_call: NA
v_call: TRBV7-8
cdr3_length: 14
j_call: TRBJ2-1
cdr3_nt: TGTGCCAGCAGCTCCACGAAGACTAGCAATGAGCAGTTCTTC
cdr3_aa: CASSSTKTSNEQFF

clone_size: NA
d_call: NA
v_call: TRBV28
cdr3_length: 13
j_call: TRBJ2-1
cdr3_nt: TGTGCCAGCAGTACCCTAGGCGTCCATGAGCAGTTCTTC
cdr3_aa: CASSTLGVHEQFF

clone_size: NA
d_call: TRBD1
v_call: TRBV30
cdr3_length: 13
j_call: TRBJ1-1
cdr3_nt: TGTGCCTGGAGGGACAGGGGGAACACTGAAGCTTTCTTT
cdr3_aa: CAWRDRGNTEAFF

clone_size: NA
d_call: NA
v_call: TRBV9
cdr3_length: 14
j_call: TRBJ2-1
cdr3_nt: TGTGCCAGCAGCGTCCGGGACTCCTACAATGAGCAGTTCTTC
cdr3_aa: CASSVRDSYNEQFF

clone_size: NA
d_call: TRBD1
v_call: TRBV4-3
cdr3_length: 17
j_call: TRBJ1-3
cdr3_nt: TGCGCCAGCAGCCAAGATCACAGTGGGACAGGGAGAAACACCATATATTTT
cdr3_aa: CASSQDHSGTGRNTIYF

clone_size: NA
d_call: TRBD1
v_call: TRBV7-7
cdr3_length: 13
j_call: TRBJ2-1
cdr3_nt: TGTGCCAGCAGCTTCGAGACAGGGGATGAGCAGTTCTTC
cdr3_aa: CASSFETGDEQFF

clone_size: NA
d_call: TRBD2
v_call: TRBV6-5
cdr3_length: 14
j_call: TRBJ2-5
cdr3_nt: TGTGCCAGCAGTTACTCTGACGGGGGGGAGACCCAGTACTTC
cdr3_aa: CASSYSDGGETQYF

clone_size: NA
d_call: NA
v_call: TRBV2
cdr3_length: 14
j_call: TRBJ2-5
cdr3_nt: TGTGCCAGCAACATAAGACAGGTCCAAGAGACCCAGTACTTC
cdr3_aa: CASNIRQVQETQYF

clone_size: NA
d_call: NA
v_call: TRBV5-6
cdr3_length: 14
j_call: TRBJ1-3
cdr3_nt: TGTGCCAGCAGCCTACAGGGTTCTGGAAACACCATATATTTT
cdr3_aa: CASSLQGSGNTIYF

clone_size: NA
d_call: TRBD1
v_call: TRBV3-1/TRBV3-2
cdr3_length: 15
j_call: TRBJ1-2
cdr3_nt: TGTGCCAGCAGCCTTAACGAGGACAGGATCTATGGCTACACCTTC
cdr3_aa: CASSLNEDRIYGYTF

clone_size: NA
d_call: NA
v_call: TRBV11-2
cdr3_length: 15
j_call: TRBJ2-3
cdr3_nt: TGTGCCAGCAGCTCCCTCAAGGGGAGCACAGATACGCAGTATTTT
cdr3_aa: CASSSLKGSTDTQYF

clone_size: NA
d_call: TRBD2
v_call: TRBV11-3
cdr3_length: 15
j_call: TRBJ2-1
cdr3_nt: TGTGCCAGCAGCCCATCAAGCGGGGAGCGAAATGAGCAGTTCTTC
cdr3_aa: CASSPSSGERNEQFF

clone_size: NA
d_call: TRBD1
v_call: TRBV10-3
cdr3_length: 13
j_call: TRBJ1-4
cdr3_nt: TGTGCCATCCGGGACAGGGCCGATGAAAAACTGTTTTTT
cdr3_aa: CAIRDRADEKLFF

clone_size: NA
d_call: TRBD1
v_call: TRBV5-5
cdr3_length: 19
j_call: TRBJ2-6
cdr3_nt: TGTGCCAGCAGCTCAGGGACAGGGACTCATTCAGGCGGGGCCAACGTCCTGACTTTC
cdr3_aa: CASSSGTGTHSGGANVLTF

clone_size: NA
d_call: NA
v_call: TRBV19
cdr3_length: 14
j_call: TRBJ2-7
cdr3_nt: TGTGCCAGTAGTATAGCGGTACAGGGCTACGAGCAGTACTTC
cdr3_aa: CASSIAVQGYEQYF

clone_size: NA
d_call: TRBD1
v_call: TRBV11-2
cdr3_length: 14
j_call: TRBJ2-3
cdr3_nt: TGTGCCAGCAGCCGACAGGGGGCAGGGGATACGCAGTATTTT
cdr3_aa: CASSRQGAGDTQYF

clone_size: NA
d_call: NA
v_call: TRBV19
cdr3_length: 13
j_call: TRBJ1-5
cdr3_nt: TGTGCCAGTAGTATACCGGGTGGGCAGCCCCAGCATTTT
cdr3_aa: CASSIPGGQPQHF

clone_size: few
d_call: NA
v_call: TRBV15
cdr3_length: 15
j_call: TRBJ2-1
cdr3_nt: TGTGCCACCAGCAGAGATGGGGGGGGCCCCAATGAGCAGTTCTTC
cdr3_aa: CATSRDGGGPNEQFF

clone_size: NA
d_call: TRBD1
v_call: TRBV11-2
cdr3_length: 16
j_call: TRBJ2-2
cdr3_nt: TGTGCCAGCAGCTTAGTGGACAGGGCTCGGACCGGGGAGCTGTTTTTT
cdr3_aa: CASSLVDRARTGELFF

clone_size: NA
d_call: NA
v_call: TRBV19
cdr3_length: 15
j_call: TRBJ2-3
cdr3_nt: TGTGCCAGTTCCGGGACTGGTCCGGGCACAGATACGCAGTATTTT
cdr3_aa: CASSGTGPGTDTQYF

clone_size: NA
d_call: TRBD1
v_call: TRBV7-9
cdr3_length: 14
j_call: TRBJ2-1
cdr3_nt: TGTGCCAGCAGCCATACAGGGGGCTACAATGAGCAGTTCTTC
cdr3_aa: CASSHTGGYNEQFF

clone_size: NA
d_call: TRBD1
v_call: TRBV24-1
cdr3_length: 20
j_call: TRBJ2-4
cdr3_nt: TGTGCCACCAGTGAGCCACCGGGACAGGGAGCGGGGTTATCCAAAAACATTCAGTACTTC
cdr3_aa: CATSEPPGQGAGLSKNIQYF

clone_size: NA
d_call: TRBD1
v_call: TRBV7-8
cdr3_length: 16
j_call: TRBJ1-3
cdr3_nt: TGTGCCAGCAGCCCCGGGACAGGAGGCTCTGGAAACACCATATATTTT
cdr3_aa: CASSPGTGGSGNTIYF

clone_size: NA
d_call: NA
v_call: TRBV30
cdr3_length: 15
j_call: TRBJ1-5
cdr3_nt: TGTGCCTGGAGTGACCGGACAGCGGTGGATCAGCCCCAGCATTTT
cdr3_aa: CAWSDRTAVDQPQHF

clone_size: NA
d_call: NA
v_call: TRBV27
cdr3_length: 14
j_call: TRBJ1-3
cdr3_nt: TGTGCCAGTAGGCCGGGACACGAAAGAAACACCATATATTTT
cdr3_aa: CASRPGHERNTIYF

clone_size: NA
d_call: TRBD2
v_call: TRBV6-2/TRBV6-3
cdr3_length: 15
j_call: TRBJ2-1
cdr3_nt: TGTGCCAGCAGTTGGCTAGCGGGGCAAACCAATGAGCAGTTCTTC
cdr3_aa: CASSWLAGQTNEQFF

clone_size: NA
d_call: NA
v_call: TRBV7-2
cdr3_length: 19
j_call: TRBJ2-5
cdr3_nt: TGTGCCAGCAGCACAGGGGCACATACGGGACTTCGGTACCAAGAGACCCAGTACTTC
cdr3_aa: CASSTGAHTGLRYQETQYF

clone_size: NA
d_call: NA
v_call: TRBV5-1
cdr3_length: 16
j_call: TRBJ1-3
cdr3_nt: TGCGCCAGCAGCTTGGGGAGTGGGGCAGCTGGAAACACCATATATTTT
cdr3_aa: CASSLGSGAAGNTIYF

clone_size: NA
d_call: NA
v_call: TRBV27
cdr3_length: 15
j_call: TRBJ1-2
cdr3_nt: TGTGCCAGCAGCCCAAACACAGGGCGCCTCTATGGCTACACCTTC
cdr3_aa: CASSPNTGRLYGYTF

clone_size: NA
d_call: TRBD2
v_call: TRBV28
cdr3_length: 13
j_call: TRBJ2-1
cdr3_nt: TGTGCCAGCATGGCGGGAGGGTACAATGAGCAGTTCTTC
cdr3_aa: CASMAGGYNEQFF

clone_size: NA
d_call: TRBD2
v_call: TRBV28
cdr3_length: 18
j_call: TRBJ2-3
cdr3_nt: TGTGCCAGCAGTTTAGGGCTAGCGGGTTATGCTAGCACAGATACGCAGTATTTT
cdr3_aa: CASSLGLAGYASTDTQYF

clone_size: NA
d_call: NA
v_call: TRBV5-1
cdr3_length: 14
j_call: TRBJ2-3
cdr3_nt: TGCGCCAGCAGCGTCACTAGCAACACAGATACGCAGTATTTT
cdr3_aa: CASSVTSNTDTQYF

clone_size: NA
d_call: NA
v_call: TRBV11-3
cdr3_length: 15
j_call: TRBJ2-7
cdr3_nt: TGTGCCAGCAGCTTAGAGGCGGGAAGCTCCTACGAGCAGTACTTC
cdr3_aa: CASSLEAGSSYEQYF

clone_size: once
d_call: TRBD2
v_call: TRBV29-1
cdr3_length: 13
j_call: TRBJ2-1
cdr3_nt: TGCAGCGTTTCCGGGACTAGCGACAATGAGCAGTTCTTC
cdr3_aa: CSVSGTSDNEQFF

clone_size: NA
d_call: NA
v_call: TRBV30
cdr3_length: 14
j_call: TRBJ1-4
cdr3_nt: TGTGCCTGGACCCACGGGGAGTTAAATGAAAAACTGTTTTTT
cdr3_aa: CAWTHGELNEKLFF

clone_size: NA
d_call: TRBD1
v_call: TRBV4-1
cdr3_length: 17
j_call: TRBJ1-3
cdr3_nt: TGCGCCAGCAGCCAAGCGGGACAGGGAAACTCTGGAAACACCATATATTTT
cdr3_aa: CASSQAGQGNSGNTIYF

clone_size: NA
d_call: NA
v_call: TRBV30
cdr3_length: 14
j_call: TRBJ2-7
cdr3_nt: TGTGCCTGGAGTCTCATCACTCGTCCCTACGAGCAGTACTTC
cdr3_aa: CAWSLITRPYEQYF

clone_size: NA
d_call: NA
v_call: TRBV5-1
cdr3_length: 14
j_call: TRBJ2-1
cdr3_nt: TGCGCCAGCAGCTCCCAAGGACTACGCAATGAGCAGTTCTTC
cdr3_aa: CASSSQGLRNEQFF

clone_size: NA
d_call: TRBD1
v_call: TRBV10-1
cdr3_length: 13
j_call: TRBJ2-1
cdr3_nt: TGCGCCAGCAGCCAGACAGGGTCCAATGAGCAGTTCTTC
cdr3_aa: CASSQTGSNEQFF

clone_size: few
d_call: TRBD1
v_call: TRBV14
cdr3_length: 14
j_call: TRBJ2-4
cdr3_nt: TGTGCCAGCAGCCGAGGACAGGGGACAAACATTCAGTACTTC
cdr3_aa: CASSRGQGTNIQYF

clone_size: NA
d_call: TRBD1
v_call: TRBV28
cdr3_length: 13
j_call: TRBJ1-4
cdr3_nt: TGTGCCACCAGAGGGGGCCCCCAGGAAAAACTGTTTTTT
cdr3_aa: CATRGGPQEKLFF

clone_size: NA
d_call: TRBD2
v_call: TRBV10-2
cdr3_length: 13
j_call: TRBJ2-7
cdr3_nt: TGCGCCAGCGGACTAGCGGGGACCTACGAGCAGTACTTC
cdr3_aa: CASGLAGTYEQYF

clone_size: NA
d_call: NA
v_call: TRBV28
cdr3_length: 16
j_call: TRBJ2-4
cdr3_nt: TGTGCCAGCAGCCAAGGGGGATCACTAGCCAAAAACATTCAGTACTTC
cdr3_aa: CASSQGGSLAKNIQYF

clone_size: NA
d_call: TRBD2
v_call: TRBV5-1
cdr3_length: 16
j_call: TRBJ2-1
cdr3_nt: TGCGCCAGCACCCCCAGCGGAGTAGCGGGAGCCAGTGAGCAGTTCTTC
cdr3_aa: CASTPSGVAGASEQFF

clone_size: many
d_call: NA
v_call: TRBV2
cdr3_length: 14
j_call: TRBJ2-7
cdr3_nt: TGTGCCAGCAGTGAGAGGGGGAGCGTCTACGAGCAGTACTTC
cdr3_aa: CASSERGSVYEQYF

clone_size: NA
d_call: NA
v_call: TRBV6-5
cdr3_length: 15
j_call: TRBJ2-3
cdr3_nt: TGTGCCAGCTTCCCCGATGGGGCTAATCGGCATACGCAGTATTTT
cdr3_aa: CASFPDGANRHTQYF

clone_size: NA
d_call: TRBD1
v_call: TRBV11-3
cdr3_length: 14
j_call: TRBJ2-1
cdr3_nt: TGTGCCAGCAGCGAGGGGGCGATGGGAAATGAGCAGTTCTTC
cdr3_aa: CASSEGAMGNEQFF

clone_size: NA
d_call: TRBD1
v_call: TRBV3-1/TRBV3-2
cdr3_length: 15
j_call: TRBJ2-7
cdr3_nt: TGTGCCAGCAGCCCAGACCGGGACAGGGGCGGAGAGCAGTACTTC
cdr3_aa: CASSPDRDRGGEQYF

clone_size: NA
d_call: TRBD2
v_call: TRBV19
cdr3_length: 15
j_call: TRBJ2-1
cdr3_nt: TGTGCCAGTAGTATATCAGCGGGAGTGTCGGATGAGCAGTTCTTC
cdr3_aa: CASSISAGVSDEQFF

clone_size: NA
d_call: NA
v_call: TRBV28
cdr3_length: 15
j_call: TRBJ1-6
cdr3_nt: TGTGCCAGCAGTGTTACAGGAGCTCGGAATTCACCCCTCCACTTT
cdr3_aa: CASSVTGARNSPLHF

clone_size: NA
d_call: TRBD1
v_call: TRBV5-6
cdr3_length: 14
j_call: TRBJ1-2
cdr3_nt: TGTGCCAGCAGGCGGACAGGGCAGAACTATGGCTACACCTTC
cdr3_aa: CASRRTGQNYGYTF